These 11 T cell receptor beta chains were all obtained from the same sample, sequenced in a study of CD8 T cells in Susac syndrome. Random hexamers were used to reverse transcribe the RNA input (about 0.5 to 1 ug). TCRdb re-derived calls from the immunoSEQ multiplex PCR reads in MiXCR, one entry per CDR3 protein. The sample lists nearly 70,000 distinct CDR3 sequences, roughly 94% occurring once. The source material was CD8+ T cells from PBMCs. All receptors come from a human donor in good health.

This clonotype occurred once. The chain recombines TRBV4-1 with TRBJ2-5; no reliable D call. Trimming cost V 0 bases and J 5 bases, with 16 bases left between them. The CDR3 sequence is 16 residues long. Germline assignment: CDR1 MGHRA and CDR2 YSYEKL. The CDR3 here is CASSQDDGDTTETQYF. In nucleotides, the CDR3 is TGCGCCAGCAGCCAAGATGATGGGGATACCACCGAGACCCAGTACTTC.

This chain links TRBV13 with TRBJ2-7; D may be TRBD1 or TRBD2 (5 bases each). This CDR3 is 15 amino acids long. V gave up 5 bases and J gave up 0 bases, with 14 bases separating them. The germline CDR1 and CDR2 sequences are PRHDT and FYEKMQ (reference sequence). CDR3 in amino acids: CASSPGTGFSYEQYF. Here the CDR3 DNA reads TGTGCCAGCAGCCCCGGGACCGGTTTCTCCTACGAGCAGTACTTC.

The chain recombines TRBV5-1 with TRBJ2-3, with no clear D. The germline V gene encodes CDR1 SGHRS and CDR2 YFSETQ. There are 11 residues in the CDR3. V was shortened by 4 bases and J by 6 bases, with 6 bases between the two germline ends. CDR3 in DNA: TGCGCCAGCAGCGATTCGGATACGCAGTATTTT. The encoded protein is CASSDSDTQYF.

V gene TRBV27 combines with J gene TRBJ2-5; 7 bases fit TRBD2. Germline assignment: CDR1 MNHEY and CDR2 SMNVEV (reference sequence). The CDR3 has 13 amino acids. Trimming removed 4 bases from V and 5 bases from J; junction bases left unmatched: 4. CDR3 in DNA: TGTGCCAGCAGTTCACTAGCGTGGGAGACCCAGTACTTC. Translating it yields CASSSLAWETQYF.

The V call is TRBV7-9, the J call TRBJ1-5; the D gene is possibly TRBD1 (5 bases). Germline V gene data show CDR1 as SEHNR and CDR2 as FQNEAQ (reference sequence). This CDR3 contains 15 residues. Trimming removed 6 bases from V and 7 bases from J, with 19 bases in between. This CDR3 reads CASSSSTATSQPQHF. The CDR3 region has the DNA TGTGCCAGCAGTTCGTCGACAGCAACGTCGCAGCCCCAGCATTTT.

The CDR3 loop reads CASSLPLVSEAFF. In DNA form, the CDR3 reads TGTGCCAGCAGCTTACCTTTGGTCAGTGAAGCTTTCTTT. V is TRBV7-9 and J is TRBJ1-1; D is undetermined. V lost 2 bases, J lost 7 bases, and 11 bases lay in between. Germline V gives CDR1 SEHNR, CDR2 FQNEAQ (reference sequence). The CDR3 loop spans 13 amino acids.

The chain recombines TRBV18 with TRBJ2-5; D is unclear. Germline values: CDR1 KGHSH, CDR2 LQKENI. The CDR3 is 14 amino acids. Deletions cut 4 bases from V and 0 bases from J, with 9 bases between. The CDR3 is CASSLRRYQETQYF. The CDR3 DNA reads TGTGCCAGCTCACTACGGCGGTACCAAGAGACCCAGTACTTC.

The V gene is TRBV7-9, the J gene TRBJ1-1; D gene unclear. The V gene lost 4 bases and the J gene lost 3 bases, with 9 bases spanning the gap. From germline, CDR1 is SEHNR and CDR2 FQNEAQ (reference sequence). This CDR3 spans 13 amino acids. The CDR3 loop reads CASSSGPYTEAFF. In nucleotides, the CDR3 is TGTGCCAGCAGCTCCGGACCGTACACTGAAGCTTTCTTT.

The chain couples TRBV7-8 to TRBJ1-2; D is perhaps TRBD1 (6 bases). V was cut by 4 bases and J by 4 bases, with 13 bases left in between. Germline V gene data show CDR1 as SGHVS and CDR2 as FQNEAQ. CDR3 length: 14 amino acids. The CDR3 loop reads CASSSDGGFYGYTF. CDR3 DNA sequence: TGTGCCAGCAGCTCCGACGGGGGCTTCTATGGCTACACCTTC.

The chain recombines TRBV19 with TRBJ1-2, with a weak D call TRBD1 (6 bases). V lost 10 bases and J 8 bases, leaving 14 bases between the germline ends. In germline, CDR1 is LNHDA, CDR2 SQIVND (reference sequence). The CDR3 is made up of 11 amino acids. Here the CDR3 reads CAIQGGLGYTF. CDR3 nucleotide sequence: TGTGCCATCCAAGGGGGTCTGGGCTACACCTTC.

This clonotype was found once. V usage is TRBV5-1 and J usage is TRBJ1-2; no reliable D call. CDR1 is SGHRS, CDR2 YFSETQ, per germline. There are 12 residues in the CDR3. V was pared by 4 bases and J by 6 bases, with 10 bases between. The DNA for the CDR3 is TGCGCCAGCAGCCCAAATAAGGATGGCTACACCTTC. As protein: CASSPNKDGYTF. Full variable domain (outside the CDR3, taken from reference TRBV5-1 and TRBJ1-2): KAGVTQTPRYLIKTRGQQVTLSCSPISGHRSVSWYQQTPGQGLQFLFEYFSETQRNKGNFPGRFSGRQFSNSRSEMNVSTLELGDSALYLCASSPNKDGYTFGSGTRLTVV.